This TCR beta chain derives from a study of T cells after somatic rescue of genetic block. Germline V gene sequence: CDR1 SNHLY, CDR2 FYNNEI. The CDR3 covers 13 residues. V shed 2 bases and J shed 12 bases, with 14 bases lying between them. The table came from immunoSEQ multiplex PCR; TCRdb's copy has only in-frame clones and leaves some out. The sample shows approximately 67,000 clones, roughly 94% of them seen only once. The V call is TRBV2, the J call TRBJ1-5; TRBD1 is a possible D gene (6 bases). The sequenced sample was peripheral blood mononuclear cells (PBMCs). This TCR derives from a man in his forties. The CDR3 sequence is CASSERGATGQHF. CDR3 bases: TGTGCCAGCAGTGAAAGGGGGGCCACGGGCCAGCATTTT.